Shown below are 16 T cell receptor beta chains from a single sample sequenced in a study of circulating CD8 cells and anti-PD-1 response in melanoma (TCRdb year 2020). The instrument was a NextSeq 500. The QIAseq Immune Repertoire RNA Library Kit, Human TCR Panel, was used to prepare TCR libraries from 15 ng of total RNA. TCRdb itself trimmed the public reads at Q25 with fastp, ran MiXCR and retained productive beta chains. Each CDR3 protein gets just one entry, which takes the most common genes and DNA from the rows behind it. The sample table lists more than 1,500 distinct CDR3 sequences, approximately 7% of them with a count of one. The ten most abundant clones make up approximately 8% of the sample. Using a BD FACSAria II cell sorter, four subsets defined by PD-1 and/or TIGIT were sorted out of live CD3+CD8+TCRalphabeta+ cells. Material: CD8+ T cells from PBMCs, obtained at baseline or after one month of anti-PD-1 therapy (not recorded which). The receptors were gathered from a human donor with melanoma.

A remark on this clonotype: One junction end disagrees with the germline gene, perhaps due to a read error. The chain is built from TRBV19 and TRBJ2-7; D is unclear. The length of the CDR3 is 13 residues. CDR1 and CDR2 from the germline V gene are LNHDA and SQIVND (reference sequence). CDR3 loop: CACSIAPPAEQYF. Here the CDR3 DNA reads TGTGCCTGTAGTATCGCCCCGCCAGCGGAGCAGTACTTC.

Of note for this clonotype: A much more abundant neighbour one base away suggests this may be a read error. V gene TRBV19 combines with J gene TRBJ2-1; 9 bases are a match to TRBD2. The CDR3 sequence is 15 residues long. Germline V gene data show CDR1 as LNHDA and CDR2 as SQIVND (reference sequence). The CDR3 DNA follows: TGTGCCAGTAGTATAGATAGCGGGAGTCTGAATGAGCAGTCCTTC. It yields the protein CASSIDSGSLNEQSF.

This clonotype is classed as large. This chain uses TRBV6-6 with TRBJ2-5; TRBD2 might be the D (6 bases). V lost 3 bases, J lost 2 bases, and 13 bases lay in between. The germline V gene encodes CDR1 MNHNY and CDR2 SVGAGI (reference sequence). The CDR3 consists of 15 residues. The CDR3 region has the DNA TGTGCCAGCAGTTATTACCGGACTAATCAAGAGACCCAGTACTTC. The encoded protein is CASSYYRTNQETQYF.

This clonotype is large. The chain links TRBV28 to TRBJ2-1, with D possibly being TRBD1 (5 bases). From germline, CDR1 is MDHEN and CDR2 SYDVKM. This CDR3 is 13 amino acids long. V gave up 8 bases and J gave up 10 bases, with 18 bases separating them. CDR3 region: CASPHRIAREQFF. CDR3 in DNA: TGTGCCAGCCCCCACAGGATCGCGAGGGAGCAGTTCTTC.

This clonotype is large in the sample. The rearrangement joins TRBV6-6 to TRBJ2-1, with D unclear. The CDR3 sequence is 14 residues long. V shed 6 bases and J shed 3 bases, with 12 bases lying between them. From germline, CDR1 is MNHNY and CDR2 SVGAGI (reference sequence). The CDR3 nucleotides are TGTGCCAGCAGCCCGGACCGACTCTACAATGAGCAGTTCTTC. Translating it yields CASSPDRLYNEQFF.

Within the sample, this clonotype is medium-sized. The chain recombines TRBV28 with TRBJ2-1, with TRBD1 identical over 8 bases. The CDR3 consists of 13 residues. Germline V gene sequence: CDR1 MDHEN, CDR2 SYDVKM. V trimming: 6 bases; J trimming: 6 bases; junction bases outside the gene matches: 4. The CDR3: CASRDRAFNEQFF. The CDR3 nucleotides are TGTGCCAGCAGGGACAGGGCGTTCAATGAGCAGTTCTTC.

In this sample, this clonotype is medium-sized. The rearrangement links TRBV6-5 to TRBJ2-1; 7 bases align to TRBD2. The CDR3 consists of 16 residues. Unmatched junction bases numbered 11, after V lost 2 bases and J lost 7 bases. Per germline, CDR1 MNHEY and CDR2 SVGAGI. CDR3 loop: CASSYDLAGPGNEQFF. The DNA of the CDR3 is TGTGCCAGCAGTTACGACTTAGCGGGTCCGGGGAATGAGCAGTTCTTC.

By sample fraction, this clonotype is medium-sized. The chain combines TRBV4-1 with TRBJ2-5; the D is unclear. CDR3 length equals 13 residues. V was pared by 4 bases and J by 5 bases, with 11 bases between. Looked up from germline, CDR1 is MGHRA and CDR2 is YSYEKL. The CDR3 coding sequence is TGCGCCAGCAGCCTCCTTTTAGTGGAGACCCAGTACTTC. It codes for CASSLLLVETQYF.

The sample holds a few counts of this clonotype. The gene calls are TRBV29-1 and TRBJ2-1, with D unresolved. Trimming cost V 0 bases and J 6 bases, with 12 bases left between them. From germline, CDR1 is SQVTM and CDR2 ANQGSEA. The CDR3 sequence is 14 residues long. CDR3 sequence reads: CSVEEQPASNEQFF. CDR3 sequence (DNA): TGCAGCGTTGAAGAACAGCCGGCCAGCAATGAGCAGTTCTTC.

By share of the sample, this clonotype is medium-sized. This sequence joins TRBV7-9 and TRBJ2-1; the D gene is possibly TRBD2 (6 bases). The germline gives CDR1 SEHNR, CDR2 FQNEAQ (reference sequence). The CDR3 sequence is 13 residues long. V was pared by 4 bases and J by 2 bases, with 6 bases between. The CDR3 spells CASSWTTYNEQFF. In nucleotides, the CDR3 is TGTGCCAGCAGCTGGACTACCTACAATGAGCAGTTCTTC.

This clonotype is deemed medium-sized. The V and J genes are TRBV24-1 and TRBJ1-1, with D perhaps matching TRBD1 (5 bases). This CDR3 contains 14 residues. The germline CDR1 and CDR2 sequences are KGHDR and SFDVKD. V was clipped by 4 bases and J by 5 bases, with 13 bases between them. The CDR3 spells CATSEGVPGTEAFF. CDR3 nucleotide sequence: TGTGCCACCAGTGAGGGGGTCCCAGGGACTGAAGCTTTCTTT.

In the case of this clonotype: Possible read error: a much larger clone is one base away. The chain has TRBV16 and TRBJ2-3; D gene unclear. There are 14 residues in the CDR3. CDR1 and CDR2 from the germline V gene are KGHSY and FQNENV. V lost 5 bases to trimming and J lost 4 bases, with 13 bases between them. CDR3 DNA: TGTGCCAGCAGCAAGGGCGGCGGAGCAGATACGCAGTATTTT. This codes for CASSKGGGADTQYF.

Judged by abundance, this clonotype is medium-sized. The genes are TRBV27 and TRBJ2-1; 8 bases line up with TRBD1. The CDR3 has 15 amino acids. The germline gives CDR1 MNHEY, CDR2 SMNVEV (reference sequence). V lost 5 bases and J lost 6; bases outside the gene matches: 9. The CDR3 coding sequence is TGTGCCAGCAGTCTCGGACAGGGAGAAGTCAATGAGCAGTTCTTC. Translated, it gives CASSLGQGEVNEQFF.

The chain is built from TRBV20-1 and TRBJ2-2, with D uncertain. The CDR3 is made up of 11 amino acids. Trimming shortened V by 5 bases and J by 3 bases, and 4 bases separated the two germline ends. From germline, CDR1 is DFQATT and CDR2 SNEGSKA (reference sequence). CDR3 DNA sequence: TGCAGTGCTCCTTACACCGGGGAGCTGTTTTTT. This translates into CSAPYTGELFF.

By sample fraction, this clonotype is medium-sized. The CDR3 reads CASSPGIAGGNEQYF. CDR3 coding DNA: TGTGCCAGCTCACCAGGGATAGCGGGAGGAAACGAGCAGTACTTC. This chain links TRBV18 with TRBJ2-7; 10 bases align to TRBD2. The germline V gene has CDR1 KGHSH and CDR2 LQKENI. This CDR3 contains 15 residues. V lost 2 bases to trimming and J lost 5 bases; unmatched junction nucleotides: 6.

With regard to this clonotype: One base away lies a much larger clone, so this may be a sequencing read error. V and J are TRBV28 and TRBJ2-7; the D is unclear. The CDR3 spans 12 residues. Deletions cut 3 bases from V and 1 base from J, with 4 bases between. Germline V lookup: CDR1 MDHEN, CDR2 SYDVKM. The CDR3 DNA sequence: TGTGCCAGCAGTTTGGGGTCCTACGAGCAGTACTTC. Translating it yields CASSLGSYEQYF.